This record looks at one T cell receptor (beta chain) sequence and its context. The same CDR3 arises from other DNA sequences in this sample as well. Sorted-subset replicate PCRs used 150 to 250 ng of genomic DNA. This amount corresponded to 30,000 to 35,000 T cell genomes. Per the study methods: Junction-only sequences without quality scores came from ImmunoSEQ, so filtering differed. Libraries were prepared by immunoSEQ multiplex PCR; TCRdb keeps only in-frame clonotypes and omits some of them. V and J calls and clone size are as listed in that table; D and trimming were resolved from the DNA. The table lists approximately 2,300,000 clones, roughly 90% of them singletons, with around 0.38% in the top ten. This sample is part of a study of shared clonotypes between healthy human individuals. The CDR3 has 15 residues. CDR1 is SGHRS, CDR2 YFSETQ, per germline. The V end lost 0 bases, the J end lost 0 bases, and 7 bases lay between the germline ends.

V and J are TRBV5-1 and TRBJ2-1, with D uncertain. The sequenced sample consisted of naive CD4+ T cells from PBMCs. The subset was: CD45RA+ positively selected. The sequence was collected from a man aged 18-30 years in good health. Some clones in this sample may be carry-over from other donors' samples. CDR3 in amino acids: CASSLERSSYNEQFF. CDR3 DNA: TGCGCCAGCAGCTTGGAACGGAGCTCCTACAATGAGCAGTTCTTC.